The clone carrying this T cell receptor (beta chain) was detected once. This sample is drawn from a study of blood T cell repertoires in COVID-19. Looking at the study overall: Acute and convalescent COVID-19 specimens originated in the United States, Italy and Spain. PBMCs, B-cell-depleted T cells, or T cells were the source of the cDNA or gDNA that made up the material.

Germline V gene lookup returns CDR1 SQVTM and CDR2 ANQGSEA. The CDR3 extends over 14 amino acids. J was trimmed by 5 bases and V by 6 bases; bases with no gene match: 11. Authors' processing steps: By means of reference gene primer amplification, nucleated cell counts were estimated. Clones were sequenced by immunoSEQ multiplex PCR, and TCRdb holds only the in-frame ones, with some missing. The V and J calls and clone size were taken over from that table, and D and trimming were inferred from the DNA. The data hold some 11,000 clones, with 90% observed a single time. The rearrangement joins TRBV29-1 to TRBJ1-1; 8 bases fit TRBD1. The source is a human donor in a cohort sampled during active COVID-19. Sequencing was done on a sample of peripheral blood. The CDR3 bases are TGCAGCGTAACCAGGACAGGGAGTAGGACTGAAGCTTTCTTT. Amino acids: CSVTRTGSRTEAFF.